This T cell receptor beta chain was sequenced during a study of T cell repertoires in cytomegalovirus infection (dated by TCRdb to the late 2010s). For the study in its entirety: The HLA type of each donor mattered for the analysis, because public TCR beta signatures pointed to carriage of CMV infection along with the matching HLA type. Here is what the overall study found, with its caveats: In both this cohort and an independent roughly 330-donor cohort, the cumulative frequency of public TCR beta family members distinguished carriers of CMV infection plus the relevant HLA type. In the ex vivo response, HLA-C-restricted CMV-specific TCR beta clonotypes were dominant, and in two of eight donors the single most frequent clonotype came from this HLA-C-restricted group.

Relative to germline, V is missing 6 bases and J is missing 10 bases, with 16 bases of the junction outside any gene match. The germline V gene (reference sequence) provides CDR1 MNHEY and CDR2 SMNVEV. CDR3 length: 17 amino acids, cysteine to phenylalanine. The CDR3 DNA has 51 bases and is translated from base 1. This clonotype was detected a few times. No cognate antigen has been identified for it. No quality values exist for individual bases; no much larger clone is one base distant. The listed sequencing device is Illumina HiSeq 1500. TCRdb reprocessing: public reads trimmed at Q25 with fastp, clones called with MiXCR, in-frame beta chains kept. Identical CDR3 proteins give one entry, which carries the most common genes and DNA. In this sample the table shows about 490,000 distinct CDR3 sequences, more than 25% of which occur a single time. The top ten constitute over 10% of the sample.

In this chain, TRBV27 is recombined with TRBJ2-1; 12 central nucleotides agree with TRBD2. The TCR originated in a human donor in good health (CMV status not recorded). Some clones in this sample may be carry-over from other donors' samples. Sequenced input: PBMCs. The nucleotide sequence is TGTGCCAGCAGCCCTTCAGCCGCTAGCGGGAGGGCAGGGGAGCAGTTCTTC. This encodes CASSPSAASGRAGEQFF.